Listed below are T cell receptor beta chains from one sample, sequenced in a study of response to subunit inactivated influenza vaccine. TCRdb re-derived calls from the RT-PCR reads in MiXCR, one entry per CDR3 protein. The sample has around 710,000 distinct CDR3 sequences, approximately 14% seen once. Sample: PBMCs from blood, taken 14 days before vaccination. These receptors were taken from a man aged 45 to 65 who received an inactivated influenza vaccine. Both conserved end residues are part of each CDR3. The D gene is left open where the match is weak. Clone size, where shown, is once, few, many, or a class for clones that have expanded.

abundance: few; j_gene: TRBJ2-3; len: 17; v_gene: TRBV28; d_gene: TRBD2; CDR3nt: TGTGCCAGCAGTGGCCTACTAGCGGGGCTTAGCACAGATACGCAGTATTTT; CDR3aa: CASSGLLAGLSTDTQYF
abundance: few; j_gene: TRBJ1-2; len: 16; v_gene: TRBV7-2; d_gene: TRBD1; CDR3nt: TGTGCCAGCAGCTTAGGGACCGGGGGACAGACCTATGGCTACACCTTC; CDR3aa: CASSLGTGGQTYGYTF
abundance: few; j_gene: TRBJ2-5; len: 15; v_gene: TRBV5-1; d_gene: TRBD1; CDR3nt: TGCGCCAGCAGCGCGGGACAGGGCTTACAAGAGACCCAGTACTTC; CDR3aa: CASSAGQGLQETQYF
abundance: NA; j_gene: TRBJ1-2; len: 15; v_gene: TRBV7-2; d_gene: NA; CDR3nt: TGTGCCAGCAGCTTAGAGTTGGACCCAGGGAATGGCTACACCTTC; CDR3aa: CASSLELDPGNGYTF
abundance: few; j_gene: TRBJ1-4; len: 15; v_gene: TRBV7-2; d_gene: NA; CDR3nt: TGTGCCAGCAGCTCCCTCGGGCAGGGAGGCGAAAAACTGTTTTTT; CDR3aa: CASSSLGQGGEKLFF
abundance: NA; j_gene: TRBJ1-1; len: 13; v_gene: TRBV19; d_gene: NA; CDR3nt: TGTGCCAGTTGTAAGAGGGGGATGACTGAAGCTTTCTTT; CDR3aa: CASCKRGMTEAFF
abundance: few; j_gene: TRBJ2-1; len: 15; v_gene: TRBV7-2; d_gene: NA; CDR3nt: TGTGCCAGCAGCTTAGGCGCGGGACCCTACAATGAGCAGTTCTTC; CDR3aa: CASSLGAGPYNEQFF
abundance: few; j_gene: TRBJ2-7; len: 18; v_gene: TRBV18; d_gene: TRBD2; CDR3nt: TGTGCCAGCTCACTGACAGGTGAACTAGCGGGAGGGCCCGGCGAGCAGTACTTC; CDR3aa: CASSLTGELAGGPGEQYF
abundance: few; j_gene: TRBJ2-3; len: 17; v_gene: TRBV11-2; d_gene: TRBD1; CDR3nt: TGTGCCAGCAGCTTCGTTGGGACAGCCGCCCTTCGGGATACGCAGTATTTT; CDR3aa: CASSFVGTAALRDTQYF
abundance: few; j_gene: TRBJ1-2; len: 15; v_gene: TRBV6-1; d_gene: TRBD1; CDR3nt: TGTGCCAGCAGTGACCAGGGGGCGCTGGGCTATGGCTACACCTTC; CDR3aa: CASSDQGALGYGYTF
abundance: few; j_gene: TRBJ1-2; len: 15; v_gene: TRBV7-2; d_gene: TRBD1; CDR3nt: TGTGCCAGCAGCCGCGGGACAGGGACCAACTATGGCTACACCTTC; CDR3aa: CASSRGTGTNYGYTF
abundance: many; j_gene: TRBJ2-5; len: 13; v_gene: TRBV28; d_gene: NA; CDR3nt: TGTGCCAGCAGTTTAGCGGGGTTGGAGACCCAGTACTTC; CDR3aa: CASSLAGLETQYF
abundance: NA; j_gene: TRBJ2-1; len: 13; v_gene: TRBV5-1; d_gene: NA; CDR3nt: TGCGCCAGCAGCTTGTTACCTTACAATGAGCAGTTCTTC; CDR3aa: CASSLLPYNEQFF
abundance: NA; j_gene: TRBJ1-3; len: 19; v_gene: TRBV20-1; d_gene: TRBD1; CDR3nt: TGCAGTGCTAGACCCGCAAGCGAGGGGGCCATACTCTCAGGAAACACCATATATTTT; CDR3aa: CSARPASEGAILSGNTIYF
abundance: NA; j_gene: TRBJ2-7; len: 13; v_gene: TRBV29-1; d_gene: NA; CDR3nt: TGCAGCGTTCGAGCGATTCTGTCCTACGAGCAGTACTTC; CDR3aa: CSVRAILSYEQYF
abundance: NA; j_gene: TRBJ2-3; len: 15; v_gene: TRBV19; d_gene: TRBD2; CDR3nt: TGTGCCAGTAGTACTAGCGGGGGATTTACAGATACGCAGTATTTT; CDR3aa: CASSTSGGFTDTQYF
abundance: few; j_gene: TRBJ2-2; len: 13; v_gene: TRBV11-2; d_gene: NA; CDR3nt: TGTGCCAGCAGCTTAATCTTCACCGGGGAGCTGTTTTTT; CDR3aa: CASSLIFTGELFF
abundance: NA; j_gene: TRBJ2-1; len: 16; v_gene: TRBV6-1; d_gene: TRBD2; CDR3nt: TGTGCCAGCAGGGATACTAGCGGGAGTACCTACAATGAGCAGTTCTTC; CDR3aa: CASRDTSGSTYNEQFF
abundance: NA; j_gene: TRBJ1-2; len: 13; v_gene: TRBV7-9; d_gene: NA; CDR3nt: TGTGCCAGCAGCTTTTCCTCTAACTATGGCTACACCTTC; CDR3aa: CASSFSSNYGYTF
abundance: NA; j_gene: TRBJ2-1; len: 17; v_gene: TRBV9; d_gene: TRBD2; CDR3nt: TGTGCCAGCAGCGTAGGAGGGGCTAGCGGGACGTACAATGAGCAGTTCTTC; CDR3aa: CASSVGGASGTYNEQFF
abundance: many; j_gene: TRBJ2-7; len: 15; v_gene: TRBV7-2; d_gene: NA; CDR3nt: TGTGCCAGCAGGCAACCCGGAGTCGGAACCTACGAGCAGTACTTC; CDR3aa: CASRQPGVGTYEQYF
abundance: NA; j_gene: TRBJ2-3; len: 17; v_gene: TRBV4-2; d_gene: NA; CDR3nt: TGTGCCAGCAGCCAGACCCAATTCCAGCGGGCTGGGGATACGCAGTATTTT; CDR3aa: CASSQTQFQRAGDTQYF
abundance: many; j_gene: TRBJ2-5; len: 16; v_gene: TRBV11-2; d_gene: TRBD2; CDR3nt: TGTGCCAGCAGCTTTACTAGCGGGGGCCCAGGGGAGACCCAGTACTTC; CDR3aa: CASSFTSGGPGETQYF
abundance: NA; j_gene: TRBJ2-7; len: 14; v_gene: TRBV28; d_gene: NA; CDR3nt: TGTGCCAGCAGATCAGGGGGGCCGGCCTACGAGCAGTACTTC; CDR3aa: CASRSGGPAYEQYF
abundance: NA; j_gene: TRBJ1-5; len: 15; v_gene: TRBV5-5; d_gene: NA; CDR3nt: TGTGCCAGCAGCTTGTTATGGGGGGCTGGGCAGCCCCAGCATTTT; CDR3aa: CASSLLWGAGQPQHF
abundance: NA; j_gene: TRBJ2-6; len: 19; v_gene: TRBV18; d_gene: TRBD1; CDR3nt: TGTGCCAGCTCACCCAAAACCGGACAGGGGTTTGCTGGGGCCAACGTCCTGACTTTC; CDR3aa: CASSPKTGQGFAGANVLTF
abundance: NA; j_gene: TRBJ2-4; len: 15; v_gene: TRBV4-1; d_gene: NA; CDR3nt: TGCGCCAGCAGCCTTGTCCCGGGACCCAAAAACATTCAGTACTTC; CDR3aa: CASSLVPGPKNIQYF
abundance: NA; j_gene: TRBJ2-2; len: 14; v_gene: TRBV11-2; d_gene: NA; CDR3nt: TGTGCCAGCAGCCCCGAGAGGGTAACCGGGGAGCTGTTTTTT; CDR3aa: CASSPERVTGELFF
abundance: many; j_gene: TRBJ2-7; len: 12; v_gene: TRBV5-1; d_gene: NA; CDR3nt: TGCGCCAGCAGCAAAACTAGTAACGAGCAGTACTTC; CDR3aa: CASSKTSNEQYF
abundance: NA; j_gene: TRBJ1-5; len: 14; v_gene: TRBV30; d_gene: NA; CDR3nt: TGTGCCTGGAGTGTGGGGACGGTGAGTCAGCCCCAGCATTTT; CDR3aa: CAWSVGTVSQPQHF
abundance: NA; j_gene: TRBJ2-3; len: 15; v_gene: TRBV2; d_gene: TRBD2; CDR3nt: TGTGCCAGCAGTAAACTTAGCGGGCCGACAGATACGCAGTATTTT; CDR3aa: CASSKLSGPTDTQYF
abundance: few; j_gene: TRBJ1-6; len: 15; v_gene: TRBV5-1; d_gene: NA; CDR3nt: TGCGCCAGCAGCTTGTCTTTGGCAGGGAGTTCACCCCTCCACTTT; CDR3aa: CASSLSLAGSSPLHF
abundance: few; j_gene: TRBJ1-1; len: 16; v_gene: TRBV5-6; d_gene: TRBD1; CDR3nt: TGTGCCAGCAGCTTGGCCCAACAGGGGGTCGGCACTGAAGCTTTCTTT; CDR3aa: CASSLAQQGVGTEAFF
abundance: few; j_gene: TRBJ2-7; len: 16; v_gene: TRBV10-3; d_gene: TRBD2; CDR3nt: TGTGCCATCAGTGAGGCCAGGACTAGCGGGAGCTACGAGCAGTACTTC; CDR3aa: CAISEARTSGSYEQYF
abundance: few; j_gene: TRBJ2-1; len: 13; v_gene: TRBV30; d_gene: NA; CDR3nt: TGTGCCTGGAGCCTGAGGCCTTACAATGAGCAGTTCTTC; CDR3aa: CAWSLRPYNEQFF
abundance: few; j_gene: TRBJ2-1; len: 19; v_gene: TRBV20-1; d_gene: NA; CDR3nt: TGCAGTGCTAGTGGGTACGTAGGGGATGAAGATCACTCCTACAATGAGCAGTTCTTC; CDR3aa: CSASGYVGDEDHSYNEQFF
abundance: few; j_gene: TRBJ2-5; len: 15; v_gene: TRBV11-1; d_gene: TRBD2; CDR3nt: TGTGCCAGCAGCGTGCCGGGACTAGCAGAAGAGACCCAGTACTTC; CDR3aa: CASSVPGLAEETQYF
abundance: many; j_gene: TRBJ2-5; len: 16; v_gene: TRBV7-9; d_gene: NA; CDR3nt: TGTGCCAGCAGCCCATGGTGGGACCCTAGCCAAGAGACCCAGTACTTC; CDR3aa: CASSPWWDPSQETQYF
abundance: NA; j_gene: TRBJ1-6; len: 16; v_gene: TRBV3-1; d_gene: TRBD1; CDR3nt: TGTGCCAGCAGCCAAGCTTCGACAGGGATAAGGTCACCCCTCCACTTT; CDR3aa: CASSQASTGIRSPLHF
abundance: NA; j_gene: TRBJ2-2; len: 14; v_gene: TRBV5-1; d_gene: NA; CDR3nt: TGCGCCAGCAGCTTGGCCCCGAACACCGGGAAGCTGTTTTTT; CDR3aa: CASSLAPNTGKLFF
abundance: few; j_gene: TRBJ1-1; len: 14; v_gene: TRBV7-9; d_gene: NA; CDR3nt: TGTGCCAGCAGCTCGGGACTTTCTAGACCTTTGGCTTTCTTT; CDR3aa: CASSSGLSRPLAFF
abundance: few; j_gene: TRBJ1-2; len: 14; v_gene: TRBV4-1; d_gene: NA; CDR3nt: TGCGCCAGCAGCCAAGGCCGGACAGTCTATGGCTACACCTTC; CDR3aa: CASSQGRTVYGYTF
abundance: few; j_gene: TRBJ2-3; len: 14; v_gene: TRBV20-1; d_gene: TRBD2; CDR3nt: TGCAGTGCTAGGGGACTAGCGGGAATTAATACGCAGTATTTT; CDR3aa: CSARGLAGINTQYF
abundance: few; j_gene: TRBJ2-3; len: 13; v_gene: TRBV12-3/TRBV12-4; d_gene: NA; CDR3nt: TGTGCCAGCAGTTCTCTAATAACAGATACGCAGTATTTT; CDR3aa: CASSSLITDTQYF
abundance: few; j_gene: TRBJ2-3; len: 16; v_gene: TRBV29-1; d_gene: NA; CDR3nt: TGCAGCGTTGTACAGGGACCCCTCATCCGCACAGATACGCAGTATTTT; CDR3aa: CSVVQGPLIRTDTQYF
abundance: NA; j_gene: TRBJ1-4; len: 16; v_gene: TRBV24-1; d_gene: NA; CDR3nt: TGTGCCACCAGTGACGGCGCAGGGACGGCTTCTGAAAAACTGTTTTTT; CDR3aa: CATSDGAGTASEKLFF
abundance: NA; j_gene: TRBJ2-1; len: 15; v_gene: TRBV2; d_gene: TRBD1; CDR3nt: TGTGCCAGCAGTCCCGGGACAGGGAATAACAATGAGCAGTTCTTC; CDR3aa: CASSPGTGNNNEQFF
abundance: many; j_gene: TRBJ2-1; len: 14; v_gene: TRBV13; d_gene: TRBD2; CDR3nt: TGTGCCAGCAGCTCAGGACTAGCGGGGGATGAGCAGTTCTTC; CDR3aa: CASSSGLAGDEQFF
abundance: few; j_gene: TRBJ2-5; len: 15; v_gene: TRBV29-1; d_gene: TRBD2; CDR3nt: TGCAGCGTTTACGGGACTAGCGGGAACCAAGAGACCCAGTACTTC; CDR3aa: CSVYGTSGNQETQYF
abundance: NA; j_gene: TRBJ2-1; len: 15; v_gene: TRBV11-2; d_gene: NA; CDR3nt: TGTGCCAGCAGCCTATTCCAGATCTCCTACAATGAGCAGTTCTTC; CDR3aa: CASSLFQISYNEQFF
abundance: many; j_gene: TRBJ2-7; len: 13; v_gene: TRBV27; d_gene: NA; CDR3nt: TGTGCCAGCAGTTTCCTACAGGGATACGAGCAGTACTTC; CDR3aa: CASSFLQGYEQYF
abundance: few; j_gene: TRBJ1-4; len: 14; v_gene: TRBV7-6; d_gene: NA; CDR3nt: TGTGCCAGCAGCTTAGAAGCAGACAGTCCAAAACTGTTTTTT; CDR3aa: CASSLEADSPKLFF
abundance: few; j_gene: TRBJ2-3; len: 12; v_gene: TRBV6-4; d_gene: TRBD2; CDR3nt: TGTGCCAGCAGTGACCCTAGCGGCTGGGAGTATTTT; CDR3aa: CASSDPSGWEYF
abundance: NA; j_gene: TRBJ2-2; len: 15; v_gene: TRBV19; d_gene: TRBD1; CDR3nt: TGTGCCAGTAGTATCCAGACAGGGGGCACCGGGGAGCTGTTTTTT; CDR3aa: CASSIQTGGTGELFF
abundance: few; j_gene: TRBJ2-3; len: 15; v_gene: TRBV7-6; d_gene: TRBD1; CDR3nt: TGTGCCAGCAGCTTAGGGACAGGGTCTATAGATACGCAGTATTTT; CDR3aa: CASSLGTGSIDTQYF
abundance: few; j_gene: TRBJ1-1; len: 13; v_gene: TRBV7-9; d_gene: TRBD1; CDR3nt: TGTGCCGTCCCCGGGACAGGGCACACTGAAGCTTTCTTT; CDR3aa: CAVPGTGHTEAFF
abundance: many; j_gene: TRBJ2-3; len: 14; v_gene: TRBV20-1; d_gene: NA; CDR3nt: TGCAGTGCTGGAACACCGGGGAACACAGATACGCAGTATTTT; CDR3aa: CSAGTPGNTDTQYF